This T cell receptor beta chain appears in the sequencing data of a study of T-cell reconstitution after alpha-beta-depleted transplantation in children. This CDR3 has 14 amino acids. The V end lost 8 bases, the J end lost 4 bases, and 17 bases lay between the germline ends. Germline V gene data show CDR1 as WSHSY and CDR2 as SAAADI. It was with unique molecular identifiers that the TCRbeta library was prepared. TCRdb recomputed calls from the PCR reads with MiXCR, one row per CDR3 protein. Of about 340,000 distinct CDR3 sequences listed, under 13% were seen once; the top ten hold approximately 2.3%.

This chain joins TRBV10-2 and TRBJ1-2; D perhaps matches TRBD1 (5 bases). The TCR was taken from a human donor who donated a stem cell graft to a child with acute lymphoblastic leukemia. The sample in question was PBMCs from the stem cell graft donor, obtained from the stem cell graft. The CDR3 protein is CASSTGTDFYGYTF. The CDR3 coding sequence is TGCGCCAGCTCCACCGGGACGGACTTCTATGGCTACACCTTC.